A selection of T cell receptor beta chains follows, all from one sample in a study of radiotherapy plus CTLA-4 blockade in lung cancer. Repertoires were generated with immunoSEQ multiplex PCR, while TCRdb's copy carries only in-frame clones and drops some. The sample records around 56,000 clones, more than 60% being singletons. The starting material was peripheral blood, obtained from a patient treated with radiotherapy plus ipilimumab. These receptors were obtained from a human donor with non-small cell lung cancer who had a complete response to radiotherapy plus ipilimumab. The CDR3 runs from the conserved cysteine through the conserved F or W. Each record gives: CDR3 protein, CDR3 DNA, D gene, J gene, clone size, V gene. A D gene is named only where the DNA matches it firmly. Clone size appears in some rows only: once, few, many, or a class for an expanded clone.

cdr3_aa: CASSLEVASGRNEQFF
cdr3_nt: TGCGCCAGCAGCTTGGAGGTGGCTAGCGGGAGGAATGAGCAGTTCTTC
d_call: TRBD2
j_call: TRBJ2-1
clone_size: once
v_call: TRBV5-1

cdr3_aa: CASSLHRGRGTSGANVLTF
cdr3_nt: TGCGCCAGCAGCTTGCATAGGGGCAGGGGGACCTCTGGGGCCAACGTCCTGACTTTC
d_call: TRBD1
j_call: TRBJ2-6
clone_size: .
v_call: TRBV5-1

cdr3_aa: CASRERNEQFF
cdr3_nt: TGTGCCAGCAGAGAGAGGAATGAGCAGTTCTTC
d_call: .
j_call: TRBJ2-1
clone_size: .
v_call: TRBV27

cdr3_aa: CASSLGQVYGYTF
cdr3_nt: TGTGCCAGCTCTCTGGGACAAGTCTATGGCTACACCTTC
d_call: .
j_call: TRBJ1-2
clone_size: .
v_call: TRBV6-1

cdr3_aa: CAISELAGASDTQYF
cdr3_nt: TGTGCCATCAGTGAGCTTGCGGGAGCTTCTGATACGCAGTATTTT
d_call: TRBD2
j_call: TRBJ2-3
clone_size: .
v_call: TRBV10-3

cdr3_aa: CASSPGRLQGTQPQHF
cdr3_nt: TGTGCCAGCTCACCTGGACGATTACAGGGAACTCAGCCCCAGCATTTT
d_call: .
j_call: TRBJ1-5
clone_size: .
v_call: TRBV18

cdr3_aa: CASSSSDSYINSPLHF
cdr3_nt: TGTGCCAGCAGCTCCTCCGACAGCTACATTAATTCACCCCTCCACTTT
d_call: .
j_call: TRBJ1-6
clone_size: .
v_call: TRBV27

cdr3_aa: CASSPDTNTGELFF
cdr3_nt: TGTGCCAGCTCACCCGACACGAACACCGGGGAGCTGTTTTTT
d_call: .
j_call: TRBJ2-2
clone_size: .
v_call: TRBV18

cdr3_aa: CAWSPHTLNQPQHF
cdr3_nt: TGTGCCTGGAGTCCCCACACGCTTAATCAGCCCCAGCATTTT
d_call: .
j_call: TRBJ1-5
clone_size: .
v_call: TRBV30

cdr3_aa: CASRPTGNSPLHF
cdr3_nt: TGTGCCAGCAGGCCGACAGGGAATTCACCCCTCCACTTT
d_call: TRBD1
j_call: TRBJ1-6
clone_size: .
v_call: TRBV2

cdr3_aa: CASSLAGDTQYF
cdr3_nt: TGCGCCAGCAGCTTGGCAGGAGATACGCAGTATTTT
d_call: .
j_call: TRBJ2-3
clone_size: few
v_call: TRBV5-1

cdr3_aa: CASSPTSSGRDYGYTF
cdr3_nt: TGTGCCAGCTCACCAACTTCGAGTGGGAGGGACTATGGCTACACCTTC
d_call: .
j_call: TRBJ1-2
clone_size: few
v_call: TRBV18

cdr3_aa: CASSAGQGAGETQYF
cdr3_nt: TGTGCCAGCAGTGCGGGACAGGGGGCGGGAGAGACCCAGTACTTC
d_call: TRBD1
j_call: TRBJ2-5
clone_size: .
v_call: TRBV27

cdr3_aa: CAWSVQGLETQYF
cdr3_nt: TGTGCCTGGAGTGTACAGGGGTTAGAGACCCAGTACTTC
d_call: TRBD1
j_call: TRBJ2-5
clone_size: .
v_call: TRBV30

cdr3_aa: CASSMGEYEQYF
cdr3_nt: TGTGCCAGCAGCATGGGCGAGTACGAGCAGTACTTC
d_call: .
j_call: TRBJ2-7
clone_size: .
v_call: TRBV7-9

cdr3_aa: CASTYSGGYDTQYF
cdr3_nt: TGTGCCAGCACCTATAGCGGGGGGTATGATACGCAGTATTTT
d_call: TRBD2
j_call: TRBJ2-3
clone_size: .
v_call: TRBV7-9

cdr3_aa: CASSPLDSSTGANVLTF
cdr3_nt: TGTGCCAGCAGCCCATTGGACAGCAGCACTGGGGCCAACGTCCTGACTTTC
d_call: .
j_call: TRBJ2-6
clone_size: .
v_call: TRBV27

cdr3_aa: CASSQGTGELKTQYF
cdr3_nt: TGTGCCAGCAGTCAGGGGACAGGGGAGTTGAAGACCCAGTACTTC
d_call: TRBD1
j_call: TRBJ2-5
clone_size: .
v_call: TRBV27

cdr3_aa: CASSLRLAGYAYNEQFF
cdr3_nt: TGCGCCAGCAGCCTACGACTAGCGGGATATGCCTACAATGAGCAGTTCTTC
d_call: TRBD2
j_call: TRBJ2-1
clone_size: .
v_call: TRBV4-3

cdr3_aa: CASSMSRAGGEQYF
cdr3_nt: TGTGCCAGCAGCATGAGCAGGGCTGGGGGGGAGCAGTACTTC
d_call: TRBD2
j_call: TRBJ2-5
clone_size: .
v_call: TRBV7-9

cdr3_aa: CASSLIAGGKAEAFF
cdr3_nt: TGCGCCAGCAGCTTAATTGCAGGTGGCAAGGCTGAAGCTTTCTTT
d_call: .
j_call: TRBJ1-1
clone_size: few
v_call: TRBV4-3

cdr3_aa: CSAYHRPQHF
cdr3_nt: TGCAGCGCCTATCATCGGCCCCAGCATTTT
d_call: .
j_call: TRBJ1-5
clone_size: .
v_call: TRBV29-1

cdr3_aa: CASSFWASGNVGETQYF
cdr3_nt: TGTGCCAGCAGCTTCTGGGCTAGCGGGAACGTGGGAGAGACCCAGTACTTC
d_call: TRBD2
j_call: TRBJ2-5
clone_size: once
v_call: TRBV7-6

cdr3_aa: CASSFGQVNTEAFF
cdr3_nt: TGTGCCAGCAGCTTTGGACAGGTGAACACTGAAGCTTTCTTT
d_call: TRBD1
j_call: TRBJ1-1
clone_size: .
v_call: TRBV7-9

cdr3_aa: CASSPWDRGDEQFF
cdr3_nt: TGTGCCAGCAGCCCGTGGGACAGGGGGGATGAGCAGTTCTTC
d_call: TRBD1
j_call: TRBJ2-1
clone_size: .
v_call: TRBV7-9

cdr3_aa: CASSELAGAGSYNEQFF
cdr3_nt: TGTGCCAGCAGCGAACTAGCGGGAGCCGGATCCTACAATGAGCAGTTCTTC
d_call: TRBD2
j_call: TRBJ2-1
clone_size: .
v_call: TRBV7-2

cdr3_aa: CASSLGTAGGMNTEAFF
cdr3_nt: TGTGCCAGCAGCTTAGGTACGGCGGGGGGCATGAACACTGAAGCTTTCTTT
d_call: .
j_call: TRBJ1-1
clone_size: once
v_call: TRBV7-6

cdr3_aa: CASSEGRAGATDTQYF
cdr3_nt: TGTGCCAGCAGTGAAGGGAGAGCGGGGGCCACAGATACGCAGTATTTT
d_call: TRBD2
j_call: TRBJ2-3
clone_size: .
v_call: TRBV2

cdr3_aa: CASSTRGGRLNSPLHF
cdr3_nt: TGTGCCAGTAGTACGCGAGGCGGGCGTCTTAATTCACCCCTCCACTTT
d_call: .
j_call: TRBJ1-6
clone_size: .
v_call: TRBV19

cdr3_aa: CASSLLAINTGELFF
cdr3_nt: TGTGCCAGCAGCTTACTAGCGATAAACACCGGGGAGCTGTTTTTT
d_call: .
j_call: TRBJ2-2
clone_size: .
v_call: TRBV7-2

cdr3_aa: CASSPSGTASTDTQYF
cdr3_nt: TGTGCCAGCAGCCCCTCCGGGACAGCCTCCACAGATACGCAGTATTTT
d_call: TRBD1
j_call: TRBJ2-3
clone_size: .
v_call: TRBV5-6

cdr3_aa: CAWSGFSYNEQFF
cdr3_nt: TGTGCCTGGAGCGGGTTCTCCTACAATGAGCAGTTCTTC
d_call: .
j_call: TRBJ2-1
clone_size: .
v_call: TRBV30

cdr3_aa: CASKSGVDNQPQHF
cdr3_nt: TGTGCCAGCAAATCCGGGGTAGACAATCAGCCCCAGCATTTT
d_call: .
j_call: TRBJ1-5
clone_size: .
v_call: TRBV2

cdr3_aa: CASSVGGQNVGNTIYF
cdr3_nt: TGTGCCAGCAGCGTAGGGGGCCAAAACGTCGGGAACACCATATATTTT
d_call: .
j_call: TRBJ1-3
clone_size: .
v_call: TRBV9

cdr3_aa: CASSTGNQETQYF
cdr3_nt: TGTGCCAGCTCTACAGGCAACCAAGAGACCCAGTACTTC
d_call: .
j_call: TRBJ2-5
clone_size: .
v_call: TRBV7-8

cdr3_aa: CASRDRDRNYGCTF
cdr3_nt: TGTGCCAGTAGGGACCGGGACAGGAACTATGGCTGCACCTTC
d_call: TRBD1
j_call: TRBJ1-2
clone_size: few
v_call: TRBV19